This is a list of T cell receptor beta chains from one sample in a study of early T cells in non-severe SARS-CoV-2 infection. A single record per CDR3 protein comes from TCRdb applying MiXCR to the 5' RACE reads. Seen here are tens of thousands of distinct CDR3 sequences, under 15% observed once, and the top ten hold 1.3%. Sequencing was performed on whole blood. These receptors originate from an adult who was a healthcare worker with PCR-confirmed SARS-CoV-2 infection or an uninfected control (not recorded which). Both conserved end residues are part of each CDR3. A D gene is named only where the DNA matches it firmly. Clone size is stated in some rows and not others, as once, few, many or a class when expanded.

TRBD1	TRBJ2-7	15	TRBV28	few	TGTGCCAGCAGTTTAAACAGGGGGATCGGGGGCGAGCAGTACTTC	CASSLNRGIGGEQYF
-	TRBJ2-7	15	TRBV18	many	TGTGCCAGCTCACCACGTTCGCCAAGCTCCTACGAGCAGTACTTC	CASSPRSPSSYEQYF
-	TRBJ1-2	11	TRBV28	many	TGTGCCAGCAGTTCCCTCACGGGCTACACCTTC	CASSSLTGYTF
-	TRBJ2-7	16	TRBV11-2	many	TGTGCCAGCAGCTTCAACGTAGGAGGAGGGGCCTACGAGCAGTACTTC	CASSFNVGGGAYEQYF
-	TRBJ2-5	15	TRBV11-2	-	TGTGCCAGCAGCTTAGTCCTAGGGACAAAAGAGACCCAGTACTTC	CASSLVLGTKETQYF
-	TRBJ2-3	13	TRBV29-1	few	TGCAGCGTTGGTTTGACGAACACAGATACGCAGTATTTT	CSVGLTNTDTQYF
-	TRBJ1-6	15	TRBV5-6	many	TGTGCCAGCAGCTCAGACGGGGGGTTAAATTCACCCCTCCACTTT	CASSSDGGLNSPLHF
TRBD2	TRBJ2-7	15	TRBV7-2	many	TGTGCCAGCAGCTTAGACGGGGGGAGCTCCTACGAGCAGTACTTC	CASSLDGGSSYEQYF
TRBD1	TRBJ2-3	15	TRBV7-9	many	TGTGCCAGCAGCGCCACAGGGGGTCGAGCAGATACGCAGTATTTT	CASSATGGRADTQYF
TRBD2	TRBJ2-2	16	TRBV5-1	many	TGCGCCAGCAGCTTGGGAGTAGCGGGGTTTTCCGGGGAGCTGTTTTTT	CASSLGVAGFSGELFF
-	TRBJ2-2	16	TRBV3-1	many	TGTGCCAGCAGCCAAGACTCAAGGGGCTTTACCGGGGAGCTGTTTTTT	CASSQDSRGFTGELFF
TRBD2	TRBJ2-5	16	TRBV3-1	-	TGTGCCAGCAGCCCACCCGGGACTAGCGGGAGTGAGACCCAGTACTTC	CASSPPGTSGSETQYF
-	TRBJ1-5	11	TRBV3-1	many	TGTGCCAGCAGCCAAGGCGAAACCCACCATTTT	CASSQGETHHF
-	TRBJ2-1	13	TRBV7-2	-	TGTGCCAGCAGCTTAGCGGGCCCCACCGAGCAGTTCTTC	CASSLAGPTEQFF
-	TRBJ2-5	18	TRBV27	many	TGTGCCAGCAGCTCAGTTTTTCCCCTCCGGGCAGGGGAAGAGACCCAGTACTTC	CASSSVFPLRAGEETQYF
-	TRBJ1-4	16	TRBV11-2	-	TGTGCCAGCAGCTTTTGGACCGGGACACTGAATGAAAAACTGTTTTTT	CASSFWTGTLNEKLFF
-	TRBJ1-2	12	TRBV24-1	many	TGTGCCACCAGTGATGGCCTTTCGGGATGGACCTTC	CATSDGLSGWTF
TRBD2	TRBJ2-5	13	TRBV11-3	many	TGTGCCAGCAGCCGGACTAGCGAAGGGACCCAGTACTTC	CASSRTSEGTQYF
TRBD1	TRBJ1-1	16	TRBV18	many	TGTGCCAGCTCGGTCGGACAGGGTTCGACGAACACTGAAGCTTTCTTT	CASSVGQGSTNTEAFF
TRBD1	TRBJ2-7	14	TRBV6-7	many	TGTGCCAGCAGTTCCGGGGACAGGGGACACGAGCAGTACTTC	CASSSGDRGHEQYF
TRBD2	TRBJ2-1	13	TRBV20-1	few	TGCAGTGCTAGAGATTCTAGCGGGGTCGAGCAGTTCTTC	CSARDSSGVEQFF
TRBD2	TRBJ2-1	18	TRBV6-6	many	TGTGCCAGCAGCCACAAAGGACTAGCGGGAAGCTCCTACAATGAGCAGTTCTTC	CASSHKGLAGSSYNEQFF
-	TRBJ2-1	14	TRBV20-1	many	TGCAGTGCTATTTGGGGGCGTTCCTACAATGAGCAGTTCTTC	CSAIWGRSYNEQFF
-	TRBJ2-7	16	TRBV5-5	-	TGTGCCAGCAGCTTACCAGAGGGAAGGGGCGGCTACGAGCAGTACTTC	CASSLPEGRGGYEQYF
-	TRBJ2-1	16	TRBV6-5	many	TGTGCCAGCAGTTATTCCCCTCCGGGCTCCTACAATGAGCAGTTCTTC	CASSYSPPGSYNEQFF
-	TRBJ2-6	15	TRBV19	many	TGTGCCAGTAGTTCCCACCAAGCGGGGGCCAACGTCCTGACTTTC	CASSSHQAGANVLTF
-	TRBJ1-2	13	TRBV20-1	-	TGCAGTGCTAGAGACCGGACAGTCGGGGGCTACACCTTC	CSARDRTVGGYTF
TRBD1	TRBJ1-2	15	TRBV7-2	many	TGTGCCAGCAGCCCGCTCCCAAGACAGGGGGGTGGCTACACCTTC	CASSPLPRQGGGYTF
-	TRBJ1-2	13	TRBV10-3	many	TGTGCCAAACGGGAGGGGGAGGACTATGGCTACACCTTC	CAKREGEDYGYTF
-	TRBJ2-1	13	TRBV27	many	TGTGCCAGCAGTGCACACCTGAGTGCTGAGCAGTTCTTC	CASSAHLSAEQFF
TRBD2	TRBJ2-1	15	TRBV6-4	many	TGTGCCAGCAGTGAGGTAGCGGGGGTAAACAATGAGCAGTTCTTC	CASSEVAGVNNEQFF
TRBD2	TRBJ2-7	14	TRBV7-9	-	TGTGCCAGCAGCATCACTAGCGGGAGTTACGAGCAGTACTTC	CASSITSGSYEQYF
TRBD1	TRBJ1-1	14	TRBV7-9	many	TGTGCCAGCACCTCCGGGACAGGGCTAACTGAAGCTTTCTTT	CASTSGTGLTEAFF
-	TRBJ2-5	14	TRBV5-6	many	TGTGCCAGCAGCGACGGGGTTCAGAGGGGGACCCAGTACTTC	CASSDGVQRGTQYF
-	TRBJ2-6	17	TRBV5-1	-	TGCGCCAGCAGCTTGGCCTATCTGGGAGGTGGGGCCAACGTCCTGACTTTC	CASSLAYLGGGANVLTF
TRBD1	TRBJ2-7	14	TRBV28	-	TGTGCCAGCAGAAGGACAGGGTCCCCCTACGAGCAGTACTTC	CASRRTGSPYEQYF
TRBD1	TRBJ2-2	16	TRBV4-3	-	TGCGCCAGCAGCCACCTGGGACAGCTGAACACCGGGGAGCTGTTTTTT	CASSHLGQLNTGELFF
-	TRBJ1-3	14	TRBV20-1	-	TGCAGTGCTGACTCCGGGACCCCCGGAAACACCATATATTTT	CSADSGTPGNTIYF
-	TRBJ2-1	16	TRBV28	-	TGTGCCAGCAGGATGGGTCGCCGGGTCACCTACAATGAGCAGTTCTTC	CASRMGRRVTYNEQFF
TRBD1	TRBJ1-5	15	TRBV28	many	TGTGCCAGCAGTCTCAGGACAGGGGGAAATCAGCCCCAGCATTTT	CASSLRTGGNQPQHF
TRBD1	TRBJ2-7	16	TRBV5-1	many	TGCGCCAGCAGCTTGGCTGCCGGGACAGGTACCTACGAGCAGTACTTC	CASSLAAGTGTYEQYF
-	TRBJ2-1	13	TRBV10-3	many	TGTGCCATCAGTGAGGGGGGGAGAGATGAGCAGTTCTTC	CAISEGGRDEQFF
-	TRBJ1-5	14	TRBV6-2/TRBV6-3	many	TGTGCCAGCAGTTCGGCAGGGCGGAATCAGCCCCAGCATTTT	CASSSAGRNQPQHF
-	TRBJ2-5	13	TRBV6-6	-	TGTGCCAGCGGTAGGCTAGCCGGAGAGACCCAGTACTTC	CASGRLAGETQYF
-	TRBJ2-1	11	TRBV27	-	TGTGCCAGCAGCCACTACAATGAGCAGTTCTTC	CASSHYNEQFF
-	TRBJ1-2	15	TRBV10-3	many	TGTGCCATCAGTGAAGATGCCAGGGAAACCTATGGCTACACCTTC	CAISEDARETYGYTF
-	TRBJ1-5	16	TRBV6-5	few	TGTGCCAGCAGCCCCCGCGCCGGGGCTTTCAATCAGCCCCAGCATTTT	CASSPRAGAFNQPQHF
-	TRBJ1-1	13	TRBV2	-	TGTGCCAGCAGTGAACTGGAGAACACTGAAGCTTTCTTT	CASSELENTEAFF
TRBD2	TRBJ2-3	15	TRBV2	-	TGTGCCAGCAGTGAAGTGCGACGGGGGGCAGATACGCAGTATTTT	CASSEVRRGADTQYF
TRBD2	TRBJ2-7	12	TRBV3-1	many	TGTGCCAGCAGCCCGGGGGGCTACGAGCAGTACTTC	CASSPGGYEQYF